This T cell receptor beta chain was obtained from a study of T cells after yellow fever vaccination. Regarding the study as a whole: Weaker, the secondary response peaked sooner, at day 5 versus 15. Abundant clonotypes from the bulk population could get into FACS-sorted repertoires as contaminants.

MiXCR, applied by TCRdb to the 5' RACE reads, yields one record per CDR3 protein. Of 550,000 to 750,000 distinct CDR3 sequences in the sample, roughly 13% were seen once. The germline V gene has CDR1 SGHDT and CDR2 YYEEEE. This CDR3 is built from 16 residues. Trimming removed 0 bases at V and 3 bases at J, with 12 bases between. Remarks on this clonotype: Its target is not known.

J is TRBJ2-2 and V is TRBV5-6; a possible D gene is TRBD2 (6 bases). Sequences were derived from PBMCs, sampled on the day of the yellow fever booster vaccination. This TCR was sampled from a man aged 25 to 40 who received the YFV17D yellow fever vaccine. The CDR3 loop reads CASSLGLVGYTGELFF. In DNA form, the CDR3 reads TGTGCCAGCAGCTTGGGACTAGTGGGCTACACCGGGGAGCTGTTTTTT.